This is a list of T cell receptor beta chains from one sample in a study of Graves' ophthalmopathy and Graves' hyperthyroidism. Using its own MiXCR run on the multiplex PCR reads, TCRdb lists one record per CDR3 protein. The table shows a few hundred thousand distinct CDR3 sequences, with under 45% occurring only once. Sequencing was performed on peripheral blood or thyroid tissue (not recorded which). Every receptor here comes from an adult man with Graves' hyperthyroidism. Each CDR3 is given with its conserved first and last residue. D genes are given only for firm matches. Only part of the rows carry a size: once, few, many, or a class if the clone is expanded.

D,length,size,V,J,DNA,CDR3
TRBD1,16,many,TRBV2,TRBJ2-2,TGTGCCAGCAGTGAAGCGTGGGGGACAGGGACCGGGGAGCTGTTTTTT,CASSEAWGTGTGELFF
TRBD2,12,.,TRBV7-8,TRBJ2-1,TGTGCCAGCAGCTTGGGAGGGTGGGAGCAGTTCTTC,CASSLGGWEQFF
.,15,few,TRBV7-6,TRBJ1-1,TGTGCCAGCAGCATAAGACAGGCCCCGAACACTGAAGCTTTCTTT,CASSIRQAPNTEAFF
.,13,.,TRBV29-1,TRBJ1-1,TGCAGCGTGGCGGGCTACATGAACACTGAAGCTTTCTTT,CSVAGYMNTEAFF
.,17,few,TRBV9,TRBJ1-5,TGTGCCAGCAGCACCCCGCATCCGCGGGATAGCAATCAGCCCCAGCATTTT,CASSTPHPRDSNQPQHF
TRBD1,13,many,TRBV20-1,TRBJ1-4,TGCAGTGCTCGGACAGGGGGCGATGAAAAACTGTTTTTT,CSARTGGDEKLFF
.,15,many,TRBV19,TRBJ2-5,TGTGCCAGTAGTACCCAGTTGTGGACCCAAGAGACCCAGTACTTC,CASSTQLWTQETQYF
TRBD1,16,.,TRBV7-2,TRBJ2-7,TGTGCCAGCAGCCAAGATTTTCGGACAGGGGGCTACGAGCAGAACTTC,CASSQDFRTGGYEQNF
.,16,many,TRBV5-5,TRBJ2-5,TGTGCCAGCAGCTTGGAAAGCTTGGGCGTCGAAGAGACCCAGTACTTC,CASSLESLGVEETQYF
.,16,.,TRBV7-9,TRBJ2-7,TGTGCCAGCAGCCACAAGGGGGATCCTACGTATTCGTGGCAGTACTTC,CASSHKGDPTYSWQYF
.,13,.,TRBV20-1,TRBJ1-1,TGCAGTGCTGGCGGGGCCGGCGGCACTGAAGCTTTCTTT,CSAGGAGGTEAFF
.,15,many,TRBV6-6,TRBJ2-7,TGTGCCAGCAGTTACTCTAACCTAGTCGGGGCCGAACAGTACTTC,CASSYSNLVGAEQYF
TRBD2,15,many,TRBV4-1,TRBJ2-7,TGCGCCAGCAGCCAGGGGGCTAGCGGGAGTTACGAGCAGTACTTC,CASSQGASGSYEQYF
TRBD1,14,few,TRBV7-9,TRBJ2-7,TGTGCCAGCAGTTCACCACAGGGGTCCGACGAGCAGTACTTC,CASSSPQGSDEQYF
.,13,many,TRBV14,TRBJ1-2,TGTGCCAGCAATCGCAGGGGAAGTTATGGCTACACCTTC,CASNRRGSYGYTF
TRBD2,17,.,TRBV10-3,TRBJ2-3,TGTGCCAGCCCGCCAGCCAGCGGGGGTTCTAGCACAGATACGCAGTATTTT,CASPPASGGSSTDTQYF
.,16,.,TRBV14,TRBJ2-7,TGTGCCAGCAGCCAAGAAGGCACTCAGGGTCTCTACGAGCAGTACTTC,CASSQEGTQGLYEQYF
.,15,.,TRBV7-2,TRBJ1-2,TGTGCCAGCAGCTTTGAAGTTTGGACAGAATATGGCTACACCTTC,CASSFEVWTEYGYTF
.,16,few,TRBV28,TRBJ1-4,TGTGCCAGCAGTGGGCCCCGGCGGCAGGAGAATGAAAAACTGTTTTTT,CASSGPRRQENEKLFF
.,13,.,TRBV7-9,TRBJ2-1,TGTGCCAGTAGGGTGTTTCGAAGCAATGAGCAGTTCTTC,CASRVFRSNEQFF
TRBD1,15,.,TRBV7-7,TRBJ2-5,TGTGCTAGCAGCTCGAGCCGGACAGGGGTTGAGACCCAGTACTTC,CASSSSRTGVETQYF
TRBD1,15,.,TRBV20-1,TRBJ2-5,TGCAGTGCTAGGCAGGGGGTCACCTCCCAAGAGACCCAGTACTTC,CSARQGVTSQETQYF
TRBD1,13,.,TRBV20-1,TRBJ1-2,TGCAGTGCCACGACAGGGACCCATTTGGGCTACACCTTC,CSATTGTHLGYTF
.,15,.,TRBV7-3,TRBJ2-7,TGTGCCAGCAGCGGTAGAAACAGGGCAGCCTACGAGCAGTACTTC,CASSGRNRAAYEQYF
TRBD2,17,many,TRBV9,TRBJ2-5,TGTGCCAGCAGCGTTAGCGGGGGGGACAATGGGCAAGAGACCCAGTACTTC,CASSVSGGDNGQETQYF
TRBD1,16,many,TRBV12-3/TRBV12-4,TRBJ2-2,TGTGCCAGCACCCGGCCGGGACAGGGGAACACCGGGGAGCTGTTTTTT,CASTRPGQGNTGELFF
.,15,many,TRBV4-2,TRBJ2-7,TGTGCCAGCAGCCAAGAACTGACAGAGAACTACGAGCAGTACTTC,CASSQELTENYEQYF
.,15,many,TRBV7-8,TRBJ1-1,TGTGCCAGCAGCCCCGGTTTGGGGGCTAACACTGAAGCTTTCTTT,CASSPGLGANTEAFF
.,14,.,TRBV24-1,TRBJ2-5,TGTGCCACCAGTGATCTCCCCGGGACGGAGACCCAGTACTTC,CATSDLPGTETQYF
.,13,.,TRBV28,TRBJ1-2,TGTGCCAGCAGCCTTAACGGACGCCATAGGTACACCTTC,CASSLNGRHRYTF
TRBD2,13,.,TRBV29-1,TRBJ2-7,TGCAGCGGAACTAGCGGGACTCCCTACGAGCAGTACTTC,CSGTSGTPYEQYF
TRBD1,13,few,TRBV29-1,TRBJ2-3,TGCAGCGCGAGGACAGGGGGCATAGATACGCAGTATTTT,CSARTGGIDTQYF
TRBD1,19,.,TRBV2,TRBJ1-6,TGTGCCAGCAGGTCCGTTCGTCCCGACAGGGGCACCTATAATTCACCCCTCCACTTT,CASRSVRPDRGTYNSPLHF
.,15,.,TRBV12-3/TRBV12-4,TRBJ2-7,TGTGCCAGCAGTCAACAGGGACCACCGTCGGGCGAGCAGTACTTC,CASSQQGPPSGEQYF
.,23,many,TRBV7-6,TRBJ1-6,TGTGCCAGCAGTTTCGACCGCACACCTCGGGACCAGGCTAGGCTTCACTATAATTCACCCCTCCACTTT,CASSFDRTPRDQARLHYNSPLHF
.,12,.,TRBV25-1,TRBJ2-7,TGTGCCCCGTGGGATTACTCCTACGAGCAGTACTTC,CAPWDYSYEQYF
.,17,.,TRBV15,TRBJ2-6,TGTGCCACCAGCAGTTGGGTAGGCCTCTCTGGGGCCAACGTCCTGACTTTC,CATSSWVGLSGANVLTF
.,14,few,TRBV10-3,TRBJ1-1,TGTGCCAGCAGTGAACAAGGGGGTTACACTGAAGCTTTCTTT,CASSEQGGYTEAFF
TRBD2,15,few,TRBV20-1,TRBJ2-7,TGCAGTGCAAGCTCCTTGAGCGGGAGAAGGTACGAGCAGTACTTC,CSASSLSGRRYEQYF
TRBD1,15,few,TRBV5-1,TRBJ2-7,TGCGCCAGCAGCTTGGATGGACAGGGGGCCTACGAGCAGTACTTC,CASSLDGQGAYEQYF
.,15,many,TRBV24-1,TRBJ1-4,TGTGCCACCAGTGATTCGGGGGGCTTTGATGAAAAACTGTTTTTT,CATSDSGGFDEKLFF
.,14,once,TRBV19,TRBJ2-6,TGTGCCAGTAGTATTGGTGAAGGGGATAACGTCCTGACTTTC,CASSIGEGDNVLTF
TRBD1,15,many,TRBV15,TRBJ1-4,TGTGCCACCAGCAGGAGGGGACAGGGAAGCGAAAAACTGTTTTTT,CATSRRGQGSEKLFF
.,15,many,TRBV7-8,TRBJ1-2,TGTGCCAGCAGCCTAGAAGGCAAAACCCACTATGGCTACACCTTC,CASSLEGKTHYGYTF
TRBD1,18,.,TRBV2,TRBJ2-3,TGTGCCAGCAGTCCAGAGATGAGGGGACAGACTAGCACAGATACGCAGTATTTT,CASSPEMRGQTSTDTQYF
TRBD2,12,.,TRBV29-1,TRBJ2-7,TGCAGCGGGATAGCGGGCTTCTACGAGCAGTACTTC,CSGIAGFYEQYF
.,15,many,TRBV6-1,TRBJ1-5,TGTGCCAGCAGTGAAGCACAGGAGCCTAATCAGCCCCAGCATTTT,CASSEAQEPNQPQHF
.,12,.,TRBV19,TRBJ2-7,TGTGCCAGTAGTATGGGGATCTACGAGCAGTACTTC,CASSMGIYEQYF
.,15,.,TRBV10-3,TRBJ2-7,TGTGCCATCAGTGCTAGAGCGAACAGATACTACGAGCAGTACTTC,CAISARANRYYEQYF
TRBD1,13,many,TRBV6-1,TRBJ2-7,TGTGCCAGCCCGAGGGACAGACCCTACGAGCAGTACTTC,CASPRDRPYEQYF
.,16,.,TRBV24-1,TRBJ2-3,TGTGCCACCAGTGATCTCGGGAGCTCGGGGGCAGGAGCGCAGTATTTT,CATSDLGSSGAGAQYF
TRBD1,15,many,TRBV24-1,TRBJ2-5,TGTGCCACCAGTGATTATCAGGGGGTATCAGAGACCCAGTACTTC,CATSDYQGVSETQYF
.,12,once,TRBV24-1,TRBJ1-5,TGTGCCACCAGTGATTTTGAGGGAGGTCAGCATTTT,CATSDFEGGQHF
.,14,.,TRBV6-2/TRBV6-3,TRBJ2-7,TGTGCCAGCAGTTACTCAGCTAAAACGAACGAGCAGTACTTC,CASSYSAKTNEQYF
.,14,.,TRBV3-1,TRBJ1-1,TGTGCCAGCAGCCAAGATCCAGACAGCCTCGAAGCTTTCTTT,CASSQDPDSLEAFF